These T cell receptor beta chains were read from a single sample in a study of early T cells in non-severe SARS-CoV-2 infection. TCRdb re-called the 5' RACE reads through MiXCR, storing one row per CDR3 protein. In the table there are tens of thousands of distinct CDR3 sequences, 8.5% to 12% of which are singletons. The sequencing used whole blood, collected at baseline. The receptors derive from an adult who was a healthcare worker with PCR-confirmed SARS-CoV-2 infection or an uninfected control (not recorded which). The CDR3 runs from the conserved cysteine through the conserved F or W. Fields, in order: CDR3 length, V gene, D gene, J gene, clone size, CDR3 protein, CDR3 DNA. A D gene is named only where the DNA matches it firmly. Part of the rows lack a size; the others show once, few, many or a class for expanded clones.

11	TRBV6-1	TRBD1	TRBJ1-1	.	CAGGRNTEAFF	TGTGCAGGGGGCAGAAACACTGAAGCTTTCTTT
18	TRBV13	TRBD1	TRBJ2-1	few	CASSLGPRDRGAAGEQFF	TGTGCCAGCAGCTTAGGCCCCCGGGACAGGGGGGCCGCGGGTGAGCAGTTCTTC
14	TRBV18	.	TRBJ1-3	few	CASSPSSPGNTIYF	TGTGCCAGCTCACCCTCAAGCCCTGGAAACACCATATATTTT
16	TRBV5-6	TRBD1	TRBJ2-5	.	CASSLGGQGAQETQYF	TGTGCCAGCAGCTTGGGGGGACAGGGGGCCCAAGAGACCCAGTACTTC
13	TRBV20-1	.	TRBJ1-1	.	CSARGNSYTEAFF	TGCAGTGCTAGGGGGAATTCCTACACTGAAGCTTTCTTT
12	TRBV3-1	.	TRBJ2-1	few	CASTRTGNEQFF	TGTGCCAGCACTCGAACGGGCAATGAGCAGTTCTTC
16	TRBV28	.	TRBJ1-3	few	CASSLGGATSGNTIYF	TGTGCCAGCAGTTTGGGAGGGGCCACCTCTGGAAACACCATATATTTT
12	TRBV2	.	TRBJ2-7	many	CASIRGTYEQYF	TGTGCCAGCATCCGGGGGACTTACGAGCAGTACTTC
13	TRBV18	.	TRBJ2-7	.	CASSPGGTAEQYF	TGTGCCAGCTCACCCGGAGGGACAGCCGAGCAGTACTTC
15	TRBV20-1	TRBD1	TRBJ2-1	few	CSARWQGDNYNEQFF	TGCAGTGCTAGGTGGCAGGGGGATAACTACAATGAGCAGTTCTTC
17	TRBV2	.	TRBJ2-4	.	CATIPRGGRLAKNIQYF	TGTGCCACCATACCTAGGGGGGGGCGTCTAGCCAAAAACATTCAGTACTTC
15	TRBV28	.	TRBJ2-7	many	CASSLRIDSFYEQYF	TGTGCCAGCAGTTTAAGGATTGACAGTTTCTACGAGCAGTACTTC
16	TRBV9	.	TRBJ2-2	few	CASSPPSSPQNGELFF	TGTGCCAGCAGCCCACCGTCGAGTCCGCAAAACGGGGAGCTGTTTTTT
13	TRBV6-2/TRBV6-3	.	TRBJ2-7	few	CASRVAALREQYF	TGTGCCAGCAGGGTAGCGGCCTTACGGGAGCAGTACTTC
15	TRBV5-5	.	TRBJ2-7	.	CASSSSPDGTYEQYF	TGTGCCAGCAGCTCCTCCCCCGACGGTACCTACGAGCAGTACTTC
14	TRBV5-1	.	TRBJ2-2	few	CASSPGENTGELFF	TGCGCCAGCAGCCCAGGGGAGAACACCGGGGAGCTGTTTTTT
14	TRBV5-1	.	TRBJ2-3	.	CASSFVGDTDTQYF	TGCGCCAGCAGCTTCGTAGGAGACACAGATACGCAGTATTTT
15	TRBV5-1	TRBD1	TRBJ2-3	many	CASSFQGAHPDTQYF	TGCGCCAGCAGCTTCCAGGGGGCGCATCCAGATACGCAGTATTTT
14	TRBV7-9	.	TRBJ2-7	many	CASSSSMGSHEQYF	TGTGCCAGCAGCTCGAGTATGGGTTCCCACGAGCAGTACTTC
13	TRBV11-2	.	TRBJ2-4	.	CASSRQEKNIQYF	TGTGCCAGCAGTCGACAGGAGAAAAACATTCAGTACTTC
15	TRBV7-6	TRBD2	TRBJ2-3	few	CASSLAGRQGDTQYF	TGTGCCAGCAGCCTAGCGGGACGGCAGGGAGATACGCAGTATTTT
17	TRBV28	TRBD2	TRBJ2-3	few	CASSLSPVAGGPDTQYF	TGTGCCAGCAGTTTATCCCCAGTAGCGGGAGGGCCAGATACGCAGTATTTT
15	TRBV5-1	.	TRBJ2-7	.	CASSHGAADPYEQYF	TGCGCCAGCAGCCATGGAGCCGCCGACCCCTACGAGCAGTACTTC
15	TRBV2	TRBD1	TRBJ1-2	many	CASSTGQGNNYGYTF	TGTGCCAGCAGTACGGGACAGGGAAATAACTATGGCTACACCTTC
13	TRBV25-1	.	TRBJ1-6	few	CASSRTDNSPLHF	TGTGCCAGCAGTAGGACGGACAATTCACCCCTCCACTTT